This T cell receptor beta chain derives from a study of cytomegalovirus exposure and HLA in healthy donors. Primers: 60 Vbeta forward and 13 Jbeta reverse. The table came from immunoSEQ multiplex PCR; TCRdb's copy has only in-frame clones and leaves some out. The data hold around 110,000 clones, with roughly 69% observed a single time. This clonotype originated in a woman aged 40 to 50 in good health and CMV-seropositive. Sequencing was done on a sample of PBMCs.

CDR3 in DNA: TGTGCCAGCAGCTTAGGGTCTAGCGACTACGAGCAGTACTTC. Amino acid sequence: CASSLGSSDYEQYF. This sequence joins TRBV7-9 and TRBJ2-7, with D tentatively TRBD2 (6 bases). This CDR3 region has 14 residues. Germline V gene sequence: CDR1 SEHNR, CDR2 FQNEAQ (reference sequence). Trimming cost V 1 base and J 3 bases, with 10 bases left between them.